Detailed here is one T cell receptor beta chain. Its antigen is as yet unknown. cDNA synthesis used the whole RNA isolate, giving expressed TCRB sequences. Assay used: immunoSEQ multiplex PCR; TCRdb lists only in-frame clones, some missing. The table has hundreds of thousands of clones, roughly 16% seen once. V shed 3 bases, J shed 7 bases, and the junction held 4 bases outside the gene matches. Germline loops: CDR1 KGHSH, CDR2 LQKENI. The CDR3 is 15 residues long. This sample was included in a study of beta chain features in type 1 diabetes. Study-level background: On cell yields, gender and age, patients and healthy donors were similar.

General study points: Insertion counts at VDJ junctions were lower in type 1 diabetes patients, who also showed more deletions there. Type 1 diabetes patients had moderately but significantly shorter TCRB CDR3s in all four CD4+ subsets.

This sequence originates from a man between 18 and 29 years old in good health. Sample: naive CD4+ T cells from blood. The chain is built from TRBV18 and TRBJ1-4, with TRBD1 identical over 11 bases. The CDR3 sequence: CASSPRTGGGEKLFF. The CDR3 coding sequence is TGTGCCAGCTCACCCCGGACAGGGGGCGGTGAAAAACTGTTTTTT.